Given below is one TCR beta chain in context. This entry belongs to a study of blood T cell repertoires in COVID-19. Study-wide background: Acute and convalescent COVID-19 samples came from the United States, Italy and Spain.

Germline V CDR1 and CDR2: SGHDT, YYEEEE. V lost 7 bases, J lost 7 bases, and 12 bases stayed unmatched. The CDR3 has 14 amino acids. Only in-frame clones appear in the TCRdb table, and some are missing; sequencing was by immunoSEQ multiplex PCR. Here the sample spans some 320,000 clones, roughly 89% being singletons. This receptor was obtained from a woman in her twenties or thirties with COVID-19, enrolled during active disease. The V call is TRBV5-6, the J call TRBJ1-2; 8 bases line up with TRBD1. Source material: peripheral blood. In DNA form, the CDR3 reads TGTGCCAGCCATGGGCGGACAGGGTTACGTGGCTACACCTTC. This gives the protein CASHGRTGLRGYTF.